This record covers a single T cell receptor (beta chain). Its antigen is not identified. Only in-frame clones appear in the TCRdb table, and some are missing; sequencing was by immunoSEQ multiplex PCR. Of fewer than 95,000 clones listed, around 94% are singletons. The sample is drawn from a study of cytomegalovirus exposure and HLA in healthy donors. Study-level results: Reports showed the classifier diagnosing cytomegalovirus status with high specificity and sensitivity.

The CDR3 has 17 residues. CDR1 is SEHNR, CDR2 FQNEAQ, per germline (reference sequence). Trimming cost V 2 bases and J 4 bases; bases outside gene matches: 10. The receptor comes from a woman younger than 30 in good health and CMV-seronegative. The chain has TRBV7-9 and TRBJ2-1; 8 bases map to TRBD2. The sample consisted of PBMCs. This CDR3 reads CASSLSSAGATYNEQFF. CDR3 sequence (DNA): TGTGCCAGCAGCTTATCTTCAGCGGGGGCCACATACAATGAGCAGTTCTTC.